A selection of T cell receptor beta chains follows, all from one sample in a study of shared clonotypes between healthy human individuals. Some clones are missing from TCRdb's copy, which holds only in-frame ones; the method was immunoSEQ multiplex PCR. Of 550,000 to 800,000 clones listed, less than 85% are singletons. Sequencing used memory CD4+ T cells sorted from blood. The receptors here all came from a woman in her 30s in good health. CDR3s leave out the opening cysteine and the closing phenylalanine or tryptophan. Clone size is given for some rows only: seen once, a few or many times, or a class if the clone is expanded.

abundance: NA
len: 13
v_gene: TRBV6-4
j_gene: TRBJ2-1
CDR3aa: ASSDGQGFVNEQF

abundance: NA
len: 11
v_gene: TRBV28
j_gene: TRBJ2-5
CDR3aa: ASSLGQSETQY

abundance: NA
len: 12
v_gene: TRBV15
j_gene: TRBJ2-3
CDR3aa: ATSSGEGRDTQY

abundance: NA
len: 14
v_gene: TRBV5-1
j_gene: TRBJ1-4
CDR3aa: ASSLTGPPTNEKLF

abundance: few
len: 11
v_gene: TRBV7-6
j_gene: TRBJ1-1
CDR3aa: ASSLLGNTEAF

abundance: NA
len: 14
v_gene: TRBV5-1
j_gene: TRBJ1-2
CDR3aa: ASSLGTASGNYGYT

abundance: NA
len: 11
v_gene: TRBV7-2
j_gene: TRBJ2-5
CDR3aa: ASSFILGETQY

abundance: NA
len: 10
v_gene: TRBV7-8
j_gene: TRBJ2-7
CDR3aa: AGLDRHYEQY

abundance: NA
len: 10
v_gene: TRBV29-1
j_gene: TRBJ1-2
CDR3aa: SVDSSGYGYT

abundance: NA
len: 12
v_gene: TRBV5-6
j_gene: TRBJ2-4
CDR3aa: ASSLEGTKNIQY

abundance: once
len: 14
v_gene: TRBV7-6
j_gene: TRBJ1-3
CDR3aa: ASSLAPTAAGSTIY

abundance: once
len: 10
v_gene: TRBV11-3
j_gene: TRBJ2-3
CDR3aa: ASNRLADTQY

abundance: NA
len: 14
v_gene: TRBV11-2
j_gene: TRBJ2-1
CDR3aa: ASSQYTTSGTNEQF

abundance: NA
len: 11
v_gene: TRBV29-1
j_gene: TRBJ2-4
CDR3aa: SASQLAKNIQY

abundance: NA
len: 10
v_gene: TRBV18
j_gene: TRBJ2-1
CDR3aa: ASSGASDEQF

abundance: NA
len: 16
v_gene: TRBV27
j_gene: TRBJ2-1
CDR3aa: ASSLSNLAGVGYNEQF

abundance: NA
len: 13
v_gene: TRBV28
j_gene: TRBJ1-2
CDR3aa: ASSFSPTAGDGYT

abundance: many
len: 11
v_gene: TRBV4-1
j_gene: TRBJ1-1
CDR3aa: ASSQVENTEAF

abundance: NA
len: 19
v_gene: TRBV4-2
j_gene: TRBJ2-3
CDR3aa: ASSQGNGRLAGGVGPDTQY

abundance: NA
len: 11
v_gene: TRBV4-1
j_gene: TRBJ2-3
CDR3aa: ASSQQGGDTQY

abundance: NA
len: 13
v_gene: TRBV4-1
j_gene: TRBJ1-2
CDR3aa: ASSHRQGTVEGYT

abundance: NA
len: 17
v_gene: TRBV19
j_gene: TRBJ1-4
CDR3aa: ASSTTGRSRGTTNEKLF

abundance: NA
len: 12
v_gene: TRBV29-1
j_gene: TRBJ1-1
CDR3aa: SVAGTRGETEAF

abundance: NA
len: 14
v_gene: TRBV18
j_gene: TRBJ1-3
CDR3aa: ASSPPGRNSGNTIY

abundance: NA
len: 10
v_gene: TRBV28
j_gene: TRBJ1-5
CDR3aa: ASKASNQPQH

abundance: few
len: 12
v_gene: TRBV28
j_gene: TRBJ2-7
CDR3aa: ASSLAGDTYEQY

abundance: NA
len: 11
v_gene: TRBV6-4
j_gene: TRBJ2-1
CDR3aa: ASSDSRINCPF

abundance: few
len: 12
v_gene: TRBV28
j_gene: TRBJ2-5
CDR3aa: ASSNYRSRETQY

abundance: NA
len: 13
v_gene: TRBV6-4
j_gene: TRBJ2-7
CDR3aa: ASSDSPGRNYEQY

abundance: once
len: 12
v_gene: TRBV9
j_gene: TRBJ2-4
CDR3aa: ASTGKGTKNIQY

abundance: NA
len: 12
v_gene: TRBV5-1
j_gene: TRBJ2-7
CDR3aa: ASSEGLSTGEQY

abundance: few
len: 12
v_gene: TRBV7-6
j_gene: TRBJ2-1
CDR3aa: ASSPLSSDNEQF

abundance: NA
len: 13
v_gene: TRBV18
j_gene: TRBJ1-1
CDR3aa: ASSPSVAGGTEAF

abundance: NA
len: 11
v_gene: TRBV5-4
j_gene: TRBJ2-7
CDR3aa: ASHRDRSYEQY

abundance: many
len: 14
v_gene: TRBV28
j_gene: TRBJ1-3
CDR3aa: ASSLAGTGKGNTIY

abundance: few
len: 13
v_gene: TRBV18
j_gene: TRBJ2-7
CDR3aa: ASSTTSGRAHEQY

abundance: NA
len: 10
v_gene: TRBV18
j_gene: TRBJ2-7
CDR3aa: ASSAMGGEQY

abundance: NA
len: 14
v_gene: TRBV4-1
j_gene: TRBJ2-2
CDR3aa: ASSQGMQGKSGELF

abundance: NA
len: 10
v_gene: TRBV5-4
j_gene: TRBJ2-5
CDR3aa: ASSFGSETQY

abundance: few
len: 13
v_gene: TRBV9
j_gene: TRBJ2-1
CDR3aa: ASTTGQGGYNEQF

abundance: NA
len: 14
v_gene: TRBV27
j_gene: TRBJ2-7
CDR3aa: ASSRRDRGSHYEQY

abundance: NA
len: 10
v_gene: TRBV19
j_gene: TRBJ2-1
CDR3aa: ASSIKANEQF

abundance: NA
len: 13
v_gene: TRBV19
j_gene: TRBJ2-1
CDR3aa: ASSIKGRDYNEQF

abundance: NA
len: 13
v_gene: TRBV6-5
j_gene: TRBJ2-6
CDR3aa: ASSPRGSGANVLT

abundance: once
len: 14
v_gene: TRBV7-2
j_gene: TRBJ2-7
CDR3aa: ASSLDSTGSSYEQY